This T cell receptor (beta chain) derives from a study of T cell repertoires in cytomegalovirus infection. Study-level information: Public TCR beta signatures marked donors with CMV infection and the matching HLA.

Using its own MiXCR run on the reads, TCRdb lists one record per CDR3 protein. The profile shows approximately 500,000 distinct CDR3 sequences, about 33% of them singletons. As regards this clonotype: The antigen is not known.

Findings of the study overall: CMV-specific TCR beta clonotypes restricted by HLA-C were the ones dominating the ex vivo response.

The source is a human donor in good health (CMV status not recorded). Some clones in this sample may be carry-over from other donors' samples. The sample here was cultured PBMCs, taken from culture after CMV antigen stimulation.

This CDR3 is CASSLFTPLSGDYSPLHF. In DNA, the CDR3 is TGTGCCAGCAGTTTATTTACTCCCCTTTCAGGGGATTATTCACCCCTCCACTTT. V gene TRBV27 combines with J gene TRBJ1-6; possibly TRBD1 for D (6 bases). The germline gives CDR1 MNHEY, CDR2 SMNVEV (reference sequence). This CDR3 is built from 18 residues. Trimming cost V 1 base and J 8 bases, with 21 bases left between them.